The rows below give T cell receptor beta chains drawn from one sample of a study of cytomegalovirus exposure and HLA in healthy donors. Some clones are missing from TCRdb's copy, which holds only in-frame ones; the method was immunoSEQ multiplex PCR. Of 120,000 to 150,000 clones listed, 80% to 90% were seen once; the top ten hold more than 1.4%. Source material: PBMCs. The receptors shown here come from a woman between 25 and 40 years old in good health and CMV-seronegative. The conserved cysteine and the conserved F or W are not part of the CDR3 here. Expanded clones are given a class, and other clones once, few, many or no size at all.

abundance: -
v_gene: TRBV2
CDR3aa: ASSRESESEAF

abundance: once
v_gene: TRBV28
CDR3aa: ASSHRQGFGEKLF

abundance: -
v_gene: TRBV27
CDR3aa: ASSLGGGGNTIY

abundance: -
v_gene: TRBV7-8
CDR3aa: ASSSMGQGSYGYT

abundance: -
v_gene: TRBV5-1
CDR3aa: ASSTRGQGFYEQY

abundance: -
v_gene: TRBV4-2
CDR3aa: ASSQEDSSGANVLT

abundance: -
v_gene: TRBV7-9
CDR3aa: ASISGGGADTQY

abundance: -
v_gene: TRBV11-2
CDR3aa: ASSRDRMASYEQY

abundance: once
v_gene: TRBV9
CDR3aa: ASSELTGLGYT

abundance: -
v_gene: TRBV29-1
CDR3aa: SVRSPMNTEAF

abundance: -
v_gene: TRBV27
CDR3aa: ASRSTGPSGANVLT

abundance: -
v_gene: TRBV28
CDR3aa: ASSLQRGGSSYEQY

abundance: -
v_gene: TRBV9
CDR3aa: ASSVGFAGRSGNTIY

abundance: few
v_gene: TRBV2
CDR3aa: ASRQYGDSPLH

abundance: -
v_gene: TRBV2
CDR3aa: ASSKDRAAYNSPLH

abundance: -
v_gene: TRBV28
CDR3aa: ASSFSWRGGFQETQY

abundance: -
v_gene: TRBV7-6
CDR3aa: ASSLGHYNSPLH

abundance: -
v_gene: TRBV5-1
CDR3aa: ASSSYGIVSGNTIY

abundance: -
v_gene: TRBV28
CDR3aa: ASSLLDRDLSYEQY

abundance: -
v_gene: TRBV7-6
CDR3aa: ASSVGLASTDTQY

abundance: -
v_gene: TRBV28
CDR3aa: ASSSRSARGYGNTIY

abundance: -
v_gene: TRBV5-1
CDR3aa: ASRRQKSTDTQY

abundance: -
v_gene: TRBV5-1
CDR3aa: ASSILGTGSDGYT

abundance: -
v_gene: TRBV9
CDR3aa: ASSEGDRVNSEAF

abundance: -
v_gene: TRBV10-1
CDR3aa: ASSEASGIQETQY

abundance: -
v_gene: TRBV9
CDR3aa: ASSPSGLSNTGELF

abundance: -
v_gene: TRBV27
CDR3aa: ASSLRASNSETQY

abundance: -
v_gene: TRBV19
CDR3aa: ARGEGNQPQH